Listed here is a single T cell receptor beta chain. Its antigen is undetermined. Use of 60 Vbeta and 13 Jbeta primers characterized the PCR. In the source study's methods: A later analysis counted approximately 80 million unique TCR beta chains, some 11 million shared. Generated by immunoSEQ multiplex PCR, the TCRdb table keeps only in-frame clones and is missing some. Clone size and the V and J calls come from that table; the DNA yielded D and trimming. Its table lists about 48,000 clones. This sample is part of a study of cytomegalovirus exposure and HLA in healthy donors. Study-wide results and limits: Presence/absence results assume similar sequencing depth per donor, which may not hold. It was reported that TCR beta sequences correctly inferred the HLA-A and HLA-B alleles for most subjects. Previous analysis showed most TCR beta V segments were productive about 90% or about 30% of the time.

The sample taken for sequencing was PBMCs. The sequence was collected from a male donor in good health and CMV-seropositive.

DNA of the CDR3: TGTGCCAGCAGCTTGGCCTCGCCGGGGGTCAAGGATACGCAGTATTTT. This codes for CASSLASPGVKDTQYF. V gene TRBV5-4 combines with J gene TRBJ2-3, with D perhaps matching TRBD2 (6 bases). This CDR3 contains 16 residues. Looked up from germline, CDR1 is SGHNT and CDR2 is YYREEE (reference sequence). Trimming removed 0 bases at V and 6 bases at J, with 17 bases between.